The rows below give T cell receptor beta chains drawn from one sample of a study of T cells in Graves' hyperthyroidism and ophthalmopathy. From the multiplex PCR reads, TCRdb called clonotypes with MiXCR, one entry per CDR3 protein. The table includes about 380,000 distinct CDR3 sequences, 14% detected once. The sample comprised blood. The receptor source for this set is a woman in her twenties or thirties with Graves' ophthalmopathy. Both conserved end residues are part of each CDR3. A D gene is named only where the DNA matches it firmly. Clone size, where shown, is once, few, many, or a class for clones that have expanded.

.	.	TRBV4-1	TRBJ1-4	TGCGCCAGCAGCCAAACCGGGACACCCGCAACTAATGAAAAACTGTTTTTT	CASSQTGTPATNEKLFF
.	.	TRBV12-5	TRBJ1-2	TGTGCTAGTGGTTTGGACAGGTCCTCGGATGGCTACACCTTC	CASGLDRSSDGYTF
many	.	TRBV6-1	TRBJ1-6	TGTGCCAGCAATCCCAGGGGATCCTATAATTCACCCCTCCACTTT	CASNPRGSYNSPLHF
few	TRBD1	TRBV27	TRBJ2-7	TGTGCCGGCAGTTTAACCCGGACAGGGCCCTCCTACGAGCAGTACTTC	CAGSLTRTGPSYEQYF
.	.	TRBV3-1	TRBJ2-1	TGTGCCAGCAGTTCACGACAGGTTAGCTCCTACAATGAGCAGTTCTTC	CASSSRQVSSYNEQFF
many	TRBD2	TRBV24-1	TRBJ2-3	TGTGCCACCAGTGATGAGCTAGCGGTTGATAGCACAGATACGCAGTATTTT	CATSDELAVDSTDTQYF
few	TRBD1	TRBV20-1	TRBJ1-5	TGCAGTGTGTCGGGACAGGGGGCCGTTCAGCCCCAGCATTTT	CSVSGQGAVQPQHF
many	.	TRBV27	TRBJ1-6	TGTGCCAGCAGCCCCGGGACAAGTCTTAATTCACCCCTCCACTTT	CASSPGTSLNSPLHF
.	.	TRBV6-2/TRBV6-3	TRBJ2-3	TGTGCCAGCAGTTATACAGGGATCATCACAGATACGCAGTATTTT	CASSYTGIITDTQYF
many	.	TRBV28	TRBJ2-5	TGTGCCAGCAGTTTGCCCTACAGTAGAGGAGAGACCCAGTACTTC	CASSLPYSRGETQYF
many	TRBD1	TRBV27	TRBJ1-1	TGTGCCAGCAGTCCCACATGGACAGGGCCGGACACTGAAGCTTTCTTT	CASSPTWTGPDTEAFF
many	.	TRBV19	TRBJ1-1	TGTGCCAGTAGTAAGCAGATGAACACTGAAGCTTTCTTT	CASSKQMNTEAFF
many	.	TRBV20-1	TRBJ2-1	TGCAGTGCTAGGACCGGGACCCCGGGTCGGGTGGAGCAGTTCTTC	CSARTGTPGRVEQFF
many	.	TRBV20-1	TRBJ1-1	TGCAGTGCTAGAGAAGGAGGGACATTTGAAGCTTTCTTT	CSAREGGTFEAFF
few	TRBD2	TRBV7-2	TRBJ2-1	TGTGCCAGCAGCTTAGCGGCGGGGGGCCACAATGAGCAGTTCTTC	CASSLAAGGHNEQFF
.	TRBD1	TRBV18	TRBJ1-1	TGTGCCAGCTCACCGGAGACAGGGGGAAACACTGAAGCTTTCTTT	CASSPETGGNTEAFF
many	TRBD1	TRBV20-1	TRBJ1-6	TGCAGTGCTAGCCTAGGAAGGCAGGGGGCGTTGTACTATAATTCACCCCTCCACTTT	CSASLGRQGALYYNSPLHF
.	.	TRBV15	TRBJ2-7	TGTGCCACCAGATTTAGTCACGGGTACGAGCAGTACTTC	CATRFSHGYEQYF
many	.	TRBV7-2	TRBJ1-2	TGTGCCAGCAGCTTAGCGATTTGGGGGAGTGGCTATGGCTACACCTTC	CASSLAIWGSGYGYTF
many	.	TRBV20-1	TRBJ2-3	TGCAGTGTAGGGGGGGGGAGCACAGATACGCAGTATTTT	CSVGGGSTDTQYF
.	TRBD1	TRBV7-6	TRBJ2-2	TGTGCCAGCAGCGGCAGAGACGACAGGGGAGGCACCGGGGAGCTGTTTTTT	CASSGRDDRGGTGELFF
.	.	TRBV6-2/TRBV6-3	TRBJ2-5	TGTGCCAGCAGTGGCACACTAGTGGGGGAGACCCAGTACTTC	CASSGTLVGETQYF
many	.	TRBV28	TRBJ2-5	TGTGCCAGCAGTTTAGTGTATTCAGGGACCGAGACCCAGTACTTC	CASSLVYSGTETQYF
many	.	TRBV30	TRBJ1-1	TGTGCCTGGAGTGAGGCGGGGGTGGACCAAGGCACTGAAGCTTTCTTT	CAWSEAGVDQGTEAFF
many	TRBD1	TRBV28	TRBJ2-1	TGTGCCAGCAGTTCGAGACAGGGATACAATGAGCAGTTCTTC	CASSSRQGYNEQFF
.	.	TRBV11-2	TRBJ2-7	TGCGCCAGCAGTCATCGGAAATACGAGCAGTACTTC	CASSHRKYEQYF
few	.	TRBV20-1	TRBJ1-4	TGCAGTGCTAGTTATCTAGAAAAACTGTTTTTT	CSASYLEKLFF
many	.	TRBV20-1	TRBJ2-3	TGCAGTGTTCATTCCTTAAGTCCCCGGGATACGCAGTATTTT	CSVHSLSPRDTQYF
few	.	TRBV5-1	TRBJ1-6	TGCGCCAGCAGCCCTCGCGCCCTCGACTCCTATAATTCACCCCTCCACTTT	CASSPRALDSYNSPLHF
few	.	TRBV7-9	TRBJ1-5	TGTGCCAGCAGCGATCAGAAGCAGCCCCAGCATTTT	CASSDQKQPQHF
many	.	TRBV7-2	TRBJ1-2	TGTGCCAGCAGCCCGGAGACAGGAATCTACTCAATCTATGGCTACACCTTC	CASSPETGIYSIYGYTF
few	.	TRBV14	TRBJ2-7	TGTGCCAGCAGCCCAGGGGTCGCCTACGAGCAGTACTTC	CASSPGVAYEQYF
.	.	TRBV5-1	TRBJ2-1	TGCGCCAGCAGCTTGGAGGTCCGGACGGGGACTGAGCAGTTCTTC	CASSLEVRTGTEQFF
many	.	TRBV20-1	TRBJ1-1	TGCAGTGCTAGGCCGATGGGTGGAGTTGACACTGAAGCTTTCTTT	CSARPMGGVDTEAFF
many	.	TRBV20-1	TRBJ1-5	TGCAGTGCTAGAGATCGGGCTACAGGGCAGCCCCAGCATTTT	CSARDRATGQPQHF
many	.	TRBV20-1	TRBJ1-1	TGCAGTGCTGAAGAGAACACTGAAGCTTTCTTT	CSAEENTEAFF
.	.	TRBV7-7	TRBJ2-1	TGTGCTAGCAGCCGGGGGGCGGTCTACAATGAGCAGTTCTTC	CASSRGAVYNEQFF
.	TRBD1	TRBV20-1	TRBJ2-1	TGCAGTGCTAGTACAGGGGGCTCCTACAATGAGCAGTTCTTC	CSASTGGSYNEQFF
many	.	TRBV5-5	TRBJ1-5	TGTGCCAGCAGCTTGAGAGGGGGCAATCAGCCCCAGCATTTT	CASSLRGGNQPQHF
.	TRBD1	TRBV7-2	TRBJ1-2	TGTGCCAGCAGCTTAATGGACAGGGGGTACTATGGCTACACCTTC	CASSLMDRGYYGYTF
many	.	TRBV20-1	TRBJ2-3	TGCAGTGCTACCCAGGAATTCGTGTATTCTGATACGCAGTATTTT	CSATQEFVYSDTQYF
.	.	TRBV9	TRBJ1-5	TGTGCCAGCAGCCCAGACTCCAACGGGGTTCAGCCCCAGCATTTT	CASSPDSNGVQPQHF
few	.	TRBV5-1	TRBJ1-2	TGCGCCAGCAGCTTAGACGGACCGGACTATGGCTACACCTTC	CASSLDGPDYGYTF
many	TRBD1	TRBV3-1	TRBJ2-2	TGTGCCAGCAGCCCCCGGGACAGCACCGGGGAGCTGTTTTTT	CASSPRDSTGELFF
many	.	TRBV3-1	TRBJ2-7	TGTGCCAGCAGTACCGGGCGGGCCAGTATCGAGCAGTACTTC	CASSTGRASIEQYF
many	.	TRBV12-3/TRBV12-4	TRBJ1-3	TGTGCCAGCAGTTTGGATCTTTCTGAGGACTCTGGAAACACCATATATTTT	CASSLDLSEDSGNTIYF